This T cell receptor beta chain is drawn from a study of beta chain features in type 1 diabetes. From germline, CDR1 is MDHEN and CDR2 SYDVKM. Trimming removed 7 bases from V and 7 bases from J, with 14 bases in between. This CDR3 is built from 13 residues. The entirety of the isolated RNA underwent reverse transcription, so expressed TCRB transcripts were sequenced. Produced via immunoSEQ multiplex PCR; TCRdb's table is partial and in-frame only. The sample consists of 350,000 to 450,000 clones, approximately 13% of them appearing once. What was sequenced was naive CD4+ T cells from blood. The rearrangement links TRBV28 to TRBJ1-5; no clear D. The receptor's source is a man aged 25 to 45 in good health. In nucleotides, the CDR3 is TGTGCCAGCACCACGTCTAGTGCCCAGCCCCAGCATTTT. It specifies CASTTSSAQPQHF.